One and the same sample provided the 31 T cell receptor beta chains below, sequenced in a study of blood T cells in healthy people across ages. The use of a sample-barcoded 5' primer and a J-beta primer mix characterized a second PCR of roughly 7 to 11 cycles. Via MiXCR, TCRdb re-called the 5' RACE reads, giving one row per CDR3 protein. The sample consists of more than 650,000 distinct CDR3 sequences, 22% of them appearing once. The sequencing input was blood. Every receptor here comes from a man between 65 and 80 years old in good health.

The chain employs TRBV3-1 and TRBJ1-2; 9 bases align to TRBD1. From germline, CDR1 is LGHDT and CDR2 YNNKEL (reference sequence). J was trimmed by 7 bases and V by 1 base; bases with no gene match: 4. This CDR3 has 14 amino acids. The DNA of the CDR3 is TGTGCCAGCAGCCAAGTTACAGGGGGCGGTGGCTACACCTTC. Translated, it gives CASSQVTGGGGYTF. The full variable domain, with the rest looked up from reference TRBV3-1 and TRBJ1-2, is DTAVSQTPKYLVTQMGNDKSIKCEQNLGHDTMYWYKQDSKKFLKIMFSYNNKELIINETVPNRFSPKSPDKAHLNLHINSLELGDSAVYFCASSQVTGGGGYTFGSGTRLTVV.

This clonotype has only one observation. V usage is TRBV29-1 and J usage is TRBJ2-7; 7 nucleotides match TRBD2. V gave up 4 bases and J gave up 7 bases; unmatched junction bases: 10. The germline V gene encodes CDR1 SQVTM and CDR2 ANQGSEA. The CDR3 is 13 amino acids. This chain's CDR3 is CSVVLGGSREQYF. The CDR3 DNA reads TGCAGCGTTGTATTGGGGGGGTCTCGGGAGCAGTACTTC.

This rearrangement joins TRBV7-2 to TRBJ1-5; D may be TRBD1 (6 bases). V was cut by 5 bases and J by 4 bases, with 15 bases left in between. The germline V gene has CDR1 SGHTA and CDR2 FQGNSA. The CDR3 is made up of 15 amino acids. The CDR3 nucleotides are TGTGCCAGCAGCGCACAGGGAGGTCTAAATCAGCCCCAGCATTTT. It specifies CASSAQGGLNQPQHF.

The V and J genes are TRBV7-2 and TRBJ2-5, with 10 nucleotides matching TRBD2. The CDR3 is made up of 15 amino acids. CDR1 and CDR2 from the germline V gene are SGHTA and FQGNSA. J lost 6 bases, V lost 4 bases, and 8 bases had no gene match. The CDR3 DNA sequence: TGTGCCAGCAGCTCCCAACTAGCGGGGAAGAAGACCCAGTACTTC. Protein product: CASSSQLAGKKTQYF.

This clonotype has only a few counts. The chain joins TRBV29-1 to TRBJ2-5; D is uncertain. Trimming stripped 1 base from V and 7 bases from J, with 13 bases between. Germline CDR1 and CDR2: SQVTM and ANQGSEA. CDR3 length equals 13 residues. Here the CDR3 reads CSVEGGSLGTQYF. As DNA, the CDR3 is TGCAGCGTTGAAGGAGGTTCCTTGGGGACCCAGTACTTC.

The chain couples TRBV12-3 or TRBV12-4 to TRBJ2-5; D tentatively reads TRBD1 or TRBD2 (5 bases each). Trimming pared 6 bases from V and 11 bases from J, leaving 22 bases between. CDR3 size: 14 residues. The DNA of the CDR3 is TGTGCCAGCAGCCCCGGGACCTTCCCCTGGGAGCAGTACTTC. Its protein is CASSPGTFPWEQYF.

The chain employs TRBV27 and TRBJ1-2, with 8 positions matching TRBD1. CDR1 is MNHEY, CDR2 SMNVEV, per germline (reference sequence). This CDR3 is built from 13 residues. J was trimmed by 4 bases and V by 7 bases; bases with no gene match: 5. The CDR3 coding sequence is TGTGCCAGCAAATGGACAGGGTCCTATGGCTACACCTTC. Protein: CASKWTGSYGYTF.

As regards this clonotype: At one end the junction does not follow the germline gene, possibly because of a read error. This chain connects TRBV20-1 to TRBJ1-3; the D gene is possibly TRBD1 (6 bases). Germline CDR1 and CDR2: DFQATT and SNEGSKA (reference sequence). This CDR3 is built from 14 residues. CDR3: CSARYRDSANTIYF. The DNA of the CDR3 is TGCAGTGCTAGATACAGGGACTCTGCAAACACCATATATTTT.

The chain is built from TRBV18 and TRBJ2-3; D is perhaps TRBD1 or TRBD2 (5 bases each). Per the germline V gene, CDR1 is KGHSH and CDR2 is LQKENI. Trimming took off 1 base at V and 5 bases at J, with 10 bases between the two ends. The CDR3 totals 14 residues. Written as DNA, the CDR3 is TGTGCCAGCTCACCACTCAGGGACGGAGATACGCAGTATTTT. It yields the protein CASSPLRDGDTQYF.

The V and J genes are TRBV25-1 and TRBJ2-5; tentatively, D is TRBD1 (6 bases). The J call may be mistaken, given a closer DNA end match to TRBJ2-7. Germline V lookup: CDR1 MGHDK, CDR2 SYGVNS. This CDR3 region has 14 residues. Here the CDR3 reads CASSPDSPRDEQYF. The CDR3 nucleotides read TGTGCCAGCAGCCCGGACAGCCCTCGGGACGAGCAGTACTTC.

This clonotype was seen many times. V usage is TRBV10-3 and J usage is TRBJ2-5; the match to TRBD1 covers 11 bases. With V trimmed by 6 bases and J by 2 bases, 5 bases remained unmatched. The CDR3 runs to 15 residues. Germline CDR1 is ENHRY and CDR2 is SYGVKD. The DNA of the CDR3 is TGTGCCATCAGGGGGGACAGGGGGAATCAAGAGACCCAGTACTTC. Protein: CAIRGDRGNQETQYF.

The genes are TRBV7-2 and TRBJ2-3; D is perhaps TRBD1 (6 bases). V shed 5 bases and J shed 1 base, with 13 bases lying between them. The CDR3 contains 15 residues. The germline gives CDR1 SGHTA, CDR2 FQGNSA. This CDR3 is CASSNTGYGTDTQYF. In DNA, the CDR3 is TGTGCCAGCAGCAACACAGGGTATGGCACAGATACGCAGTATTTT.

This clonotype was seen repeatedly, ten times or more. In DNA form, the CDR3 reads TGTGCCAGCGGTAGATTGGATACGCAGTATTTT. It yields the protein CASGRLDTQYF. V is TRBV12-3 or TRBV12-4 and J is TRBJ2-3; D is ambiguous. The CDR3 consists of 11 residues. Trimming removed 8 bases at V and 6 bases at J, with 9 bases between.

This clonotype was counted only a few times. The junction and the germline gene differ at one end; a read error may be behind it. The chain combines TRBV12-3 or TRBV12-4 with TRBJ2-5; 10 bases are a match to TRBD1. The CDR3 is 15 residues long. The DNA of the CDR3 is TGTGCCAGCAGTGCCGGACAGGGGGACCAAGAGGCCCAGTACTTC. It encodes CASSAGQGDQEAQYF.

This clonotype has a handful of counts. The chain is built from TRBV5-1 and TRBJ1-4; 9 bases map to TRBD1. The CDR3 has 15 amino acids. Looked up from germline, CDR1 is SGHRS and CDR2 is YFSETQ. Germline trimming cut 4 bases from V and 8 bases from J; bases unmatched to any gene: 9. CDR3 sequence: CASSPWTGEGEKLFF. The CDR3 DNA follows: TGCGCCAGCAGCCCCTGGACAGGGGAGGGCGAAAAACTGTTTTTT.

The chain recombines TRBV5-5 with TRBJ1-2; TRBD1 matches at 8 bases. With 6 bases clipped from V and 2 bases from J, the junction kept 6 bases outside the gene matches. The CDR3 has 14 residues. The germline V gene encodes CDR1 SGHKS and CDR2 YYEKEE (reference sequence). The CDR3 protein is CASNPTGDNYGYTF. Here the CDR3 DNA reads TGTGCCAGCAACCCGACAGGGGACAACTATGGCTACACCTTC.

The V call is TRBV25-1, the J call TRBJ1-1; 7 nucleotides match TRBD1. The germline V gene encodes CDR1 MGHDK and CDR2 SYGVNS. The CDR3 is 13 residues long. The trim removed 8 bases at V and 1 base at J, leaving 4 bases unmatched. CDR3 sequence reads: CASRQGKNTEAFF. CDR3 nucleotide sequence: TGTGCCAGCCGACAGGGAAAGAACACTGAAGCTTTCTTT. The full variable domain, completed using reference TRBV25-1 and TRBJ1-1, is EADIYQTPRYLVIGTGKKITLECSQTMGHDKMYWYQQDPGMELHLIHYSYGVNSTEKGDLSSESTVSRIRTEHFPLTLESARPSHTSQYLCASRQGKNTEAFFGQGTRLTVV.

The DNA of the CDR3 is TGCAGCGTTGTGGCCGGCACTTACTATGGCTACACCTTC. Residues: CSVVAGTYYGYTF. The chain joins TRBV29-1 to TRBJ1-2; D gene unclear. Between the trimmed V and J ends, which lost 4 bases and 3 bases, there was a span of 12 bases. There are 13 residues in the CDR3. Germline V gene data show CDR1 as SQVTM and CDR2 as ANQGSEA.

The chain has TRBV20-1 and TRBJ1-1; perhaps TRBD1 as D (6 bases). The CDR3 has 19 residues. The germline gives CDR1 DFQATT, CDR2 SNEGSKA (reference sequence). V gave up 0 bases and J gave up 5 bases, with 28 bases separating them. CDR3 sequence reads: CSARDQDRIYSYRRTEAFF. CDR3 bases: TGCAGTGCTAGAGATCAAGACAGGATTTATTCTTATCGAAGGACTGAAGCTTTCTTT.

V and J are TRBV7-3 and TRBJ2-1; D call uncertain. Per germline, CDR1 SGHTA and CDR2 FQGTGA. The CDR3 contains 12 residues. The V gene lost 3 bases and the J gene lost 8 bases, with 8 bases spanning the gap. This CDR3 is CASSFAGHEQFF. In DNA form, the CDR3 reads TGTGCCAGCAGCTTCGCTGGGCATGAGCAGTTCTTC.

A few counts support this clonotype. The chain employs TRBV5-1 and TRBJ1-4; D might be TRBD1 (5 bases). The V and J ends lost 5 bases and 6 bases respectively, with 14 bases between them. CDR3 length equals 14 residues. Per the germline V gene, CDR1 is SGHRS and CDR2 is YFSETQ. CDR3: CASSRGARDEKLFF. For the CDR3, the DNA is TGCGCCAGCAGTCGTGGGGCGCGTGATGAAAAACTGTTTTTT.

This clonotype has more than one count but fewer than ten. This chain connects TRBV11-2 to TRBJ2-7, with 13 bases matching TRBD2. The CDR3 loop spans 13 amino acids. V trimming: 5 bases; J trimming: 9 bases; junction bases outside the gene matches: 4. The germline gives CDR1 SGHAT, CDR2 FQNNGV. The CDR3 spells CASSETSGGPQYF. In DNA form, the CDR3 reads TGTGCCAGCAGCGAGACTAGCGGGGGGCCGCAGTACTTC.

This clonotype occurred a few times. This sequence joins TRBV12-3 or TRBV12-4 and TRBJ2-1; 10 positions agree with TRBD2. The V gene end was trimmed by 5 bases and the J gene end by 5 bases; junction bases not matched to a gene: 9. The CDR3 runs to 16 residues. CDR3 DNA sequence: TGTGCCAGCAGTATCTCCGGGACTAGCGAGAACAATGAGCAGTTCTTC. It yields the protein CASSISGTSENNEQFF.

This clonotype was counted many times. J is TRBJ2-5 and V is TRBV29-1, with D tentatively TRBD1 (6 bases). This CDR3 spans 11 amino acids. Germline V gene sequence: CDR1 SQVTM, CDR2 ANQGSEA. The V end lost 7 bases, the J end lost 5 bases, and 11 bases lay between the germline ends. The CDR3 spells CSAYRGETQYF. CDR3 coding DNA: TGCAGCGCCTATAGGGGGGAGACCCAGTACTTC.

This clonotype was observed a handful of times. J is TRBJ2-5 and V is TRBV6-1; D may correspond to TRBD1 or TRBD2 (5 bases each). The J call may be in error: the DNA end matches TRBJ2-7 better. CDR1 and CDR2 (germline): MNHNS, SASEGT. CDR3 length equals 14 residues. In DNA, the CDR3 is TGTGCCAGCAGTAAAGAGAGGGGCCAATACGAGCAGTACGTC. This codes for CASSKERGQYEQYV.

Comments on this clonotype: No conserved phenylalanine or tryptophan ends this CDR3, so it is likely a read error. The rearrangement joins TRBV20-1 to TRBJ1-5; D is perhaps TRBD1 (6 bases). This CDR3 is built from 14 residues. CDR1 and CDR2 (germline): DFQATT, SNEGSKA (reference sequence). The V end lost 6 bases, the J end lost 6 bases, and 18 bases lay between the germline ends. In nucleotides, the CDR3 is TGCAGTGCCAGGAGCGGGGGCATGCGTCAGCCCCAGCATCTT. Translated, it gives CSARSGGMRQPQHL.

The genes are TRBV20-1 and TRBJ2-3; 12 bases are shared with TRBD2. Germline CDR1 DFQATT, CDR2 SNEGSKA (reference sequence). V lost 6 bases and J lost 6; bases outside the gene matches: 7. The CDR3 has 14 residues. CDR3 sequence reads: CSARTSGRRDTQYF. CDR3 coding DNA: TGCAGTGCCAGAACTAGCGGGAGGAGGGATACGCAGTATTTT.

There are many counts of this clonotype. The rearrangement uses TRBV5-1 and TRBJ1-2; D remains unclear. This CDR3 is built from 14 residues. In germline, CDR1 is SGHRS, CDR2 YFSETQ. Between the trimmed V and J ends, which lost 4 bases and 5 bases, there was a span of 15 bases. The CDR3 loop reads CASSPSEDVYGYTF. In nucleotides, the CDR3 is TGCGCCAGCAGCCCAAGCGAGGATGTTTATGGCTACACCTTC.

This rearrangement joins TRBV6-5 to TRBJ1-5; possibly TRBD1 for D (5 bases). This CDR3 contains 15 residues. From germline, CDR1 is MNHEY and CDR2 SVGAGI. V gave up 11 bases and J gave up 3 bases, with 20 bases separating them. CDR3 amino acids: CASSPGLLNNQPQHF. The CDR3 nucleotides read TGTGCCTCTTCCCCGGGACTCCTCAACAATCAGCCCCAGCATTTT.

V usage is TRBV20-1 and J usage is TRBJ2-4, with 10 bases that match TRBD1. Germline loops: CDR1 DFQATT, CDR2 SNEGSKA (reference sequence). V dropped 5 bases and J dropped 4; count of bases not matched to a gene: 5. The CDR3 runs 14 residues. CDR3 DNA sequence: TGCAGTGCTGCAATGGACAGGGGGAAAAACATTCAGTACTTC. It codes for CSAAMDRGKNIQYF.

In its sample, this clonotype was seen a few times. CDR3 region: CSAGDRDPYQPQHF. In nucleotides, the CDR3 is TGCAGTGCGGGGGACAGGGACCCCTATCAGCCCCAGCATTTT. This sequence joins TRBV20-1 and TRBJ1-5; 9 nucleotides agree with TRBD1. In germline, CDR1 is DFQATT, CDR2 SNEGSKA (reference sequence). Losses at the gene ends were 6 bases for V and 5 bases for J; bases not matched to a gene: 8. The CDR3 is made up of 14 amino acids.